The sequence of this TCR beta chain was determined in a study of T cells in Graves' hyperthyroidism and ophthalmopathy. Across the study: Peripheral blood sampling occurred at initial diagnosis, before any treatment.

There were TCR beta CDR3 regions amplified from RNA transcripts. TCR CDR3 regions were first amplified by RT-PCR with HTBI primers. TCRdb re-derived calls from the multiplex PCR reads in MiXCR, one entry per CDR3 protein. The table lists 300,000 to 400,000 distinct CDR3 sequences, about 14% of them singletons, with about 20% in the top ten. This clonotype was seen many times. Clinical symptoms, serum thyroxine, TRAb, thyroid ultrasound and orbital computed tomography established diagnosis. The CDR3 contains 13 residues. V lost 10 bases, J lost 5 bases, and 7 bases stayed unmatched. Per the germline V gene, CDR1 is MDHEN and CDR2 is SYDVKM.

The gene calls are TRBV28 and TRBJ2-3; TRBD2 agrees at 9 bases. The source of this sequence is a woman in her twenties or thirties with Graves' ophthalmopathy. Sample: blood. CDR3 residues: CAIRRGGVDTQYF. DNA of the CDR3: TGTGCCATCCGGCGGGGGGGCGTAGATACGCAGTATTTT.